These 8 T cell receptor beta chains were all obtained from the same sample, sequenced in a study of shared clonotypes between healthy human individuals. TCRdb's copy holds only in-frame clones and misses some; the assay was immunoSEQ multiplex PCR. The sample consists of about 2,500,000 clones, 85% to 95% of them appearing once. Specimen: naive CD4+ T cells sorted from blood. Subset in this sample: CD45RA+ positively selected. The receptors originated from a man between 18 and 35 years old in good health.

V gene TRBV10-3 combines with J gene TRBJ2-5; 10 bases agree with TRBD1. Germline V gene lookup returns CDR1 ENHRY and CDR2 SYGVKD. V trimming: 4 bases; J trimming: 0 bases; junction bases outside the gene matches: 14. CDR3 length: 19 residues. The CDR3 loop is CAISATPGQGKDHQETQYF. CDR3 nucleotides: TGTGCCATCAGTGCAACCCCGGGACAGGGGAAGGACCACCAAGAGACCCAGTACTTC.

The V gene is TRBV20-1, the J gene TRBJ2-7, with D uncertain. This CDR3 region has 10 residues. The germline CDR1 and CDR2 sequences are DFQATT and SNEGSKA (reference sequence). In DNA, the CDR3 is TGCAGGAGACACGGCTACGAGCAGTACTTC. Protein sequence: CRRHGYEQYF.

Comment on this clone: Other DNA sequences in the sample encode the same CDR3. The chain combines TRBV5-1 with TRBJ2-7, with TRBD1 matching 9 bases. Germline V CDR1 and CDR2: SGHRS, YFSETQ. This CDR3 has 14 residues. Germline trimming cut 0 bases from V and 4 bases from J; bases unmatched to any gene: 2. The CDR3 bases are TGCGCCAGCAGCTTGGGGGACAGGGTGTACGAGCAGTACTTC. It is translated as CASSLGDRVYEQYF.

This clone was seen only once. The rearrangement joins TRBV2 to TRBJ2-7, with 9 bases matching TRBD1. J was trimmed by 3 bases and V by 7 bases; bases with no gene match: 7. This CDR3 spans 14 amino acids. Per the germline V gene, CDR1 is SNHLY and CDR2 is FYNNEI. For the CDR3, the DNA is TGTGCCAGCAAGCCGGGACAGGGACGCTACGAGCAGTACTTC. As protein: CASKPGQGRYEQYF.

The V gene is TRBV21-1, the J gene TRBJ1-4. TRBV21-1 is a listed pseudogene. This CDR3 has 16 residues. The CDR3 spells CASSKGVSGADEKLFF. The CDR3 DNA is TGTGCCAGCAGCAAAGGAGTGTCGGGGGCTGATGAAAAACTGTTTTTT.

The V call is TRBV29-1, the J call TRBJ2-7, with D tentatively TRBD1 or TRBD2 (6 bases each). Germline V gene data show CDR1 as SQVTM and CDR2 as ANQGSEA. The CDR3 sequence is 17 residues long. Trimming took 3 bases from V and 7 from J, leaving 28 bases between them. CDR3 in amino acids: CSVDMMWRDTHPREQYF. The CDR3 DNA reads TGCAGCGTTGATATGATGTGGCGGGACACCCATCCTCGTGAGCAGTACTTC.

The V call is TRBV28, the J call TRBJ2-7, with 7 bases that match TRBD2. Germline trimming cut 6 bases from V and 5 bases from J; bases unmatched to any gene: 7. In germline, CDR1 is MDHEN, CDR2 SYDVKM. The CDR3 sequence is 13 residues long. DNA for the CDR3: TGTGCCAGCAGGGGCGGGGGAAGAAACGAGCAGTACTTC. Protein product: CASRGGGRNEQYF.

The gene calls are TRBV11-3 and TRBJ1-1; D remains unclear. Germline CDR1 is SGHNT and CDR2 is YENEEA. The CDR3 has 13 residues. V shed 2 bases and J shed 2 bases, with 6 bases lying between them. Written as DNA, the CDR3 is TGTGCCAGCAGCTTATGGTTCAACACTGAAGCTTTCTTT. Translated, it gives CASSLWFNTEAFF.